This TCR beta chain is drawn from a study of early T cells in non-severe SARS-CoV-2 infection. Looking at the study overall: With bulk RNA from unsorted whole blood as input, sequencing yielded unpaired chains. Whole-study findings and limits: Database matching using VDJdb favored anti-spike CD8 responses, with private and CD4 specificities left missing.

Researchers attached unique molecular identifiers to individual cDNA molecules. TCRdb passed the 5' RACE reads through MiXCR, listing each CDR3 protein once. The profile shows nearly 45,000 distinct CDR3 sequences, more than 9% of them singletons. Details on this clonotype: Its antigen is currently unknown.

From germline, CDR1 is KGHSH and CDR2 LQKENI. The CDR3 contains 19 residues. Trimming cost V 5 bases and J 0 bases; bases outside gene matches: 11. The receptor's source is an adult who was a healthcare worker with PCR-confirmed SARS-CoV-2 infection or an uninfected control (not recorded which). The sequencing sample was made of whole blood. The V gene is TRBV18, the J gene TRBJ2-6; 9 positions agree with TRBD1. This CDR3 is CASSSRDRVWSSGANVLTF. DNA of the CDR3: TGTGCCAGCTCATCACGGGACAGGGTTTGGAGCTCTGGGGCCAACGTCCTGACTTTC.